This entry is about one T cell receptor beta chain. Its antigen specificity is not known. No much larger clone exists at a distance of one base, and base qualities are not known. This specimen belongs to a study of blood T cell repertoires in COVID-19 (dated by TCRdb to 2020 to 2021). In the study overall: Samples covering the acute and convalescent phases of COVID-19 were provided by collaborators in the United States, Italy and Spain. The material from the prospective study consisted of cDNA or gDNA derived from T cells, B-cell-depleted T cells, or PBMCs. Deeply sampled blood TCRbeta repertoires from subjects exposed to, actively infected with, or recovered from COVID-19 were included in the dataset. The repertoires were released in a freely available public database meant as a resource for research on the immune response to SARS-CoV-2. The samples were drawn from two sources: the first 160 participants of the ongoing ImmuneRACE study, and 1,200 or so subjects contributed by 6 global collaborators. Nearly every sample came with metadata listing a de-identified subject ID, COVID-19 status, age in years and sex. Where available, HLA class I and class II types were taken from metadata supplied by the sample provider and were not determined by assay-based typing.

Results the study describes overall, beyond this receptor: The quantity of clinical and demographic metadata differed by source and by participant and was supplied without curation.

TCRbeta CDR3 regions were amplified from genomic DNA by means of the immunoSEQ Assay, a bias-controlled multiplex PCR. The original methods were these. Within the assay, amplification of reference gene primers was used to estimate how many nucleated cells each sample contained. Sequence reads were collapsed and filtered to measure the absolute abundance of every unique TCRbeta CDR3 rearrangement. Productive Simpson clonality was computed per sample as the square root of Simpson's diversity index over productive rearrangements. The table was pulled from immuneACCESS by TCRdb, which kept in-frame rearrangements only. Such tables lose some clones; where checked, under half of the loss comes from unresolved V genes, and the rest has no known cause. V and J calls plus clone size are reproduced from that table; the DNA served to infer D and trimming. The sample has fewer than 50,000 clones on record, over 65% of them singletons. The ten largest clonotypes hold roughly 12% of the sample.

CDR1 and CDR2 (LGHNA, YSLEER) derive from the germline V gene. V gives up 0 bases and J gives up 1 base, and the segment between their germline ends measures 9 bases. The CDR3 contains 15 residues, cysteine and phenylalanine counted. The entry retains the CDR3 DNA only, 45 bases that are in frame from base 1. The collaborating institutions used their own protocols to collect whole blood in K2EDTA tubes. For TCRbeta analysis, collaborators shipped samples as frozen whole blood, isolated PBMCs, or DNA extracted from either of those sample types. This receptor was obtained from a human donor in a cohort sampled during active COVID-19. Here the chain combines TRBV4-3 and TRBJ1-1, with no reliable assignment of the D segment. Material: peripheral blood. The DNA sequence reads TGCGCCAGCAGCCAAGACCGACTCAAGAACACTGAAGCTTTCTTT. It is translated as CASSQDRLKNTEAFF.